Below, 13 T cell receptor beta chains from the same sample are listed, as sequenced in a study of early T cells in non-severe SARS-CoV-2 infection. TCRdb re-called the 5' RACE reads through MiXCR, storing one row per CDR3 protein. The sample includes 50,000 to 70,000 distinct CDR3 sequences, 14% to 15% of them seen just once. This sample comprised whole blood, obtained at baseline. The receptor source for this set is an adult who was a healthcare worker with PCR-confirmed SARS-CoV-2 infection or an uninfected control (not recorded which).

The CDR3 DNA follows: TGCAGCGTTGAAATCGGTGACCAGTACTTC. It translates to CSVEIGDQYF. The J gene is TRBJ2-5, the V gene TRBV29-1; no reliable D call. The CDR3 has 10 residues. In germline, CDR1 is SQVTM, CDR2 ANQGSEA. V lost 2 bases and J lost 10, with 8 bases in between.

This clonotype was seen more than once but under ten times. The J gene is TRBJ2-3, the V gene TRBV20-1, with 13 bases aligning to TRBD2. The V gene end was trimmed by 0 bases and the J gene end by 4 bases; junction bases not matched to a gene: 4. Germline CDR1 is DFQATT and CDR2 is SNEGSKA (reference sequence). This CDR3 is built from 16 residues. CDR3 bases: TGCAGTGCTAGAGACCCACTAGCGGGAGGGGCAGATACGCAGTATTTT. Amino acid sequence: CSARDPLAGGADTQYF.

The chain uses TRBV5-1 and TRBJ2-7; TRBD1 matches 7 bases. The CDR3 is made up of 15 amino acids. Germline assignment: CDR1 SGHRS and CDR2 YFSETQ. V lost 5 bases to trimming and J lost 0 bases; unmatched junction nucleotides: 8. The CDR3 loop is CASRPLGTVSYEQYF. In DNA, the CDR3 is TGCGCCAGCAGACCACTCGGGACAGTCTCCTACGAGCAGTACTTC.

The chain carries TRBV12-5 and TRBJ1-6; weak D call: TRBD1 (5 bases). Germline CDR1 LGHNT, CDR2 FRNRAP. V gave up 1 base and J gave up 7 bases, with 11 bases separating them. The CDR3 runs to 15 residues. CDR3 region: CASGLGEGANSPLHF. The CDR3 DNA reads as TGTGCTAGTGGTTTGGGTGAAGGGGCAAATTCACCCCTCCACTTT.

This chain joins TRBV10-1 and TRBJ1-3; possible D gene TRBD1, 5 bases. With 9 bases removed from V and 0 bases from J, the gap between germline ends came to 12 bases. The germline gives CDR1 WNHNN, CDR2 SYGVQD (reference sequence). This CDR3 comprises 14 residues. CDR3 sequence (DNA): TGCGCCAGGAGGGGTTCATGCTCTGGAAACACCATATATTTT. Translation: CARRGSCSGNTIYF.

This clonotype showed up just once. The chain couples TRBV6-1 to TRBJ1-2, with TRBD1 matching over 11 bases. V trimming: 6 bases; J trimming: 4 bases; junction bases outside the gene matches: 7. The CDR3 totals 15 residues. Germline CDR1 and CDR2: MNHNS and SASEGT. The CDR3 loop reads CASSRGTGGSYGYTF. As DNA, the CDR3 is TGTGCCAGCAGCCGCGGGACAGGGGGGAGCTATGGCTACACCTTC.

This clonotype was observed many times. V gene TRBV5-1 combines with J gene TRBJ2-1, with 7 bases fitting TRBD1. This CDR3 is 16 amino acids long. The ends lost 0 bases at V and 1 base at J; junction bases unmatched: 4. The V gene's germline CDR1 is SGHRS and CDR2 YFSETQ. As DNA, the CDR3 is TGCGCCAGCAGCTTGGAGGGGACAGTTTCCTACAATGAGCAGTTCTTC. Its translation: CASSLEGTVSYNEQFF.

This clonotype was detected a few times. The rearrangement joins TRBV21-1 to TRBJ2-7; the listed D gene, TRBD1, was not tested against the DNA. TRBV21-1 is a recognized pseudogene. CDR3 size: 15 residues. The DNA of the CDR3 is TGTGCCAGCAGGGTGACAGGGGGCGCCTTCTACGAGCAGTACTTC. Protein product: CASRVTGGAFYEQYF.

This clonotype has more than one count but fewer than ten. The chain has TRBV5-1 and TRBJ2-6; D remains unclear. Looked up from germline, CDR1 is SGHRS and CDR2 is YFSETQ. The CDR3 extends over 15 amino acids. With 7 bases removed from V and 4 bases from J, the gap between germline ends came to 15 bases. CDR3 in DNA: TGCGCCAGCGTTCTCGGTAACTCCGGGGCCAACGTCCTGACTTTC. Protein sequence: CASVLGNSGANVLTF. Looking up the rest from reference TRBV5-1 and TRBJ2-6 gives the full variable domain: KAGVTQTPRYLIKTRGQQVTLSCSPISGHRSVSWYQQTPGQGLQFLFEYFSETQRNKGNFPGRFSGRQFSNSRSEMNVSTLELGDSALYLCASVLGNSGANVLTFGAGSRLTVL.

The J gene is TRBJ2-7, the V gene TRBV28; D remains ambiguous. CDR1 and CDR2 from the germline V gene are MDHEN and SYDVKM. The CDR3 loop spans 13 amino acids. V was cut by 6 bases and J by 0 bases, with 9 bases left in between. The CDR3 sequence is CASSEYRSYEQYF. DNA for the CDR3: TGTGCCAGCAGCGAGTACCGCTCCTACGAGCAGTACTTC.

The chain employs TRBV5-1 and TRBJ2-7, with a tentative D call TRBD1 (5 bases). V shed 4 bases and J shed 2 bases, with 16 bases lying between them. The CDR3 is made up of 15 amino acids. Germline V gives CDR1 SGHRS, CDR2 YFSETQ. The CDR3 DNA reads TGCGCCAGCAGCCATCAAAACCAGGGCCCCTACGAGCAGTACTTC. Its protein product is CASSHQNQGPYEQYF.

The V gene is TRBV14, the J gene TRBJ1-1, with 7 bases matching TRBD1. V was pared by 0 bases and J by 7 bases, with 2 bases of the junction left unmatched. The CDR3 covers 13 residues. The germline CDR1 and CDR2 sequences are SGHDN and FVKESK. The CDR3 reads CASSQETGREAFF. CDR3 DNA: TGTGCCAGCAGCCAAGAGACAGGGCGTGAAGCTTTCTTT. The full variable domain, completed using reference TRBV14 and TRBJ1-1, is EAGVTQFPSHSVIEKGQTVTLRCDPISGHDNLYWYRRVMGKEIKFLLHFVKESKQDESGMPNNRFLAERTGGTYSTLKVQPAELEDSGVYFCASSQETGREAFFGQGTRLTVV.

This clonotype showed up just a few times. The chain joins TRBV3-1 to TRBJ1-1; no reliable D call. CDR1 is LGHDT and CDR2 is YNNKEL in the germline V gene (reference sequence). V lost 3 bases and J 1 base, leaving 6 bases between the germline ends. CDR3 length: 13 amino acids. This CDR3 reads CASSQMGNTEAFF. The CDR3 coding sequence is TGTGCCAGCAGCCAGATGGGGAACACTGAAGCTTTCTTT.